The rows below give T cell receptor beta chains drawn from one sample of a study of blood T cell repertoires in COVID-19. Assay used: immunoSEQ multiplex PCR; TCRdb lists only in-frame clones, some missing. This sample has roughly 180,000 clones, with approximately 80% found just once. Sequenced: peripheral blood. The receptors come from a woman aged 40 to 50 with COVID-19, enrolled during active disease. The CDR3 runs from the conserved cysteine through the conserved F or W. Fields, in order: clone size, V gene, J gene, D gene, CDR3 protein, CDR3 DNA. The D gene is left open where the match is weak. Only part of the rows carry a size: once, few, many, or a class if the clone is expanded.

>NA|TRBV30|TRBJ1-4|NA
CAWNPDRSATNEKLFF
TGTGCCTGGAACCCCGACAGGTCCGCAACTAATGAAAAACTGTTTTTT
>NA|TRBV18|TRBJ1-1|NA
CASSRAGASTEAFF
TGTGCCAGCTCACGGGCAGGGGCTAGCACTGAAGCTTTCTTT
>NA|TRBV19|TRBJ1-2|NA
CASSPSRGSYGYTF
TGTGCCAGTAGTCCGAGCAGGGGCAGCTATGGCTACACCTTC
>NA|TRBV3-1/TRBV3-2|TRBJ2-2|NA
CASSLSLGAGELFF
TGTGCCAGCAGCCTATCCCTAGGTGCCGGGGAGCTGTTTTTT
>NA|TRBV5-6|TRBJ2-1|NA
CASSPRVEGEQFF
TGTGCCAGCAGTCCCCGTGTCGAGGGCGAGCAGTTCTTC
>NA|TRBV15|TRBJ2-5|TRBD2
CATRTSSAETQYF
TGTGCCACCAGGACTAGCTCGGCAGAGACCCAGTACTTC
>NA|TRBV11-1|TRBJ1-2|NA
CASSLSGDGYTF
TGTGCCAGCAGCTTATCAGGGGATGGCTACACCTTC
>NA|TRBV7-2|TRBJ2-2|TRBD2
CASSLASGGAGELFF
TGTGCCAGCAGCTTAGCGAGCGGGGGGGCCGGGGAGCTGTTTTTT
>once|TRBV7-8|TRBJ2-3|NA
CASSLAHRVVENTQYF
TGTGCCAGCAGCTTAGCCCACAGGGTGGTAGAAAATACGCAGTATTTT
>NA|TRBV27|TRBJ1-2|TRBD1
CASSLRGTDYGYTF
TGTGCCAGCAGTTTAAGGGGGACAGACTATGGCTACACCTTC
>NA|TRBV6-6|TRBJ2-2|TRBD1
CASSLGQRRTGELFF
TGTGCCAGCAGTTTGGGACAGCGGCGGACCGGGGAGCTGTTTTTT
>NA|TRBV5-6|TRBJ2-4|NA
CASSSSGNQAKNIQYF
TGTGCCAGCAGCTCAAGCGGAAACCAGGCCAAAAACATTCAGTACTTC
>NA|TRBV28|TRBJ2-4|TRBD2
CASSRGLALAKNIQYF
TGTGCCAGCAGCCGGGGACTAGCGCTTGCCAAAAACATTCAGTACTTC
>NA|TRBV28|TRBJ1-4|TRBD1
CASSSRDRLKEKLFF
TGTGCCAGCAGTTCTCGGGACAGGTTAAAGGAAAAACTGTTTTTT
>NA|TRBV7-9|TRBJ2-7|TRBD2
CASSLLRPSGISHEQYF
TGTGCCAGCAGCTTACTCCGCCCTAGCGGGATTTCCCACGAGCAGTACTTC
>NA|TRBV7-2|TRBJ2-7|TRBD2
CASSLEWASGSYPYEQYF
TGTGCCAGCAGCTTAGAGTGGGCTAGCGGGAGTTACCCCTACGAGCAGTACTTC
>NA|TRBV5-5|TRBJ1-4|NA
CASSFQGEKLFF
TGTGCCAGCAGCTTCCAGGGTGAAAAACTGTTTTTT
>NA|TRBV30|TRBJ1-4|NA
CAWSLGGTNEKLFF
TGTGCCTGGAGCTTGGGAGGGACTAATGAAAAACTGTTTTTT
>NA|TRBV2|TRBJ2-1|NA
CASSEVLAGRSEQFF
TGTGCCAGCAGTGAGGTTTTGGCAGGGCGGAGTGAGCAGTTCTTC
>NA|TRBV13|TRBJ2-1|TRBD1
CASSTRQGYGLNEQFF
TGTGCCAGCAGCACCCGACAGGGGTACGGATTAAATGAGCAGTTCTTC
>NA|TRBV7-8|TRBJ1-5|NA
CASSLSLGGMGENQPQHF
TGTGCCAGCAGCTTATCCCTTGGAGGGATGGGGGAAAATCAGCCCCAGCATTTT
>NA|TRBV29-1|TRBJ2-3|TRBD1
CSAWTGSTDTQYF
TGCAGCGCCTGGACAGGGTCCACAGATACGCAGTATTTT
>NA|TRBV28|TRBJ2-1|NA
CASSLRLGDMQFF
TGTGCCAGCAGTTTGAGATTAGGGGATATGCAGTTCTTC
>NA|TRBV2|TRBJ2-5|NA
CARNQARETQYF
TGTGCCAGAAACCAAGCGAGAGAGACCCAGTACTTC
>NA|TRBV11-2|TRBJ1-1|TRBD1
CASSLWGQTREAFF
TGTGCCAGCAGCTTATGGGGACAGACCCGTGAAGCTTTCTTT
>NA|TRBV19|TRBJ2-1|TRBD2
CASSTNLGTSGYNEQFF
TGTGCCAGTAGTACCAACCTAGGGACTAGCGGATACAATGAGCAGTTCTTC
>NA|TRBV9|TRBJ1-1|NA
CASSPYMTPRRAFF
TGTGCCAGCAGCCCATATATGACTCCCAGACGAGCTTTCTTT
>NA|TRBV7-8|TRBJ2-5|NA
CASSLSGGVGETQYF
TGTGCCAGCAGCCTCAGCGGTGGGGTAGGAGAGACCCAGTACTTC
>few|TRBV6-6|TRBJ2-5|TRBD2
CASSTSGSGRETQYF
TGTGCCAGCAGTACTAGCGGGAGCGGGAGGGAGACCCAGTACTTC
>NA|TRBV18|TRBJ2-2|TRBD2
CASSPREEAPGLARTGELFF
TGTGCCAGCTCACCCCGGGAGGAGGCTCCGGGACTAGCCCGCACCGGGGAGCTGTTTTTT
>once|TRBV27|TRBJ1-4|NA
CASRSGGKLFF
TGTGCCAGCAGATCTGGCGGCAAACTGTTTTTT
>once|TRBV5-4|TRBJ2-5|NA
CASSFGGKEGETQYF
TGTGCCAGCAGCTTTGGAGGGAAAGAGGGGGAGACCCAGTACTTC
>NA|TRBV10-3|TRBJ1-1|TRBD1
CASVPDRVGNTEAFF
TGTGCCAGCGTACCGGACAGGGTAGGGAACACTGAAGCTTTCTTT
>NA|TRBV28|TRBJ2-2|NA
CASSFGSENTGELFF
TGTGCCAGCAGTTTCGGTAGTGAGAACACCGGGGAGCTGTTTTTT
>NA|TRBV6-5|TRBJ1-1|NA
CASHRGAGTEAFF
TGTGCCAGCCACCGGGGGGCAGGGACTGAAGCTTTCTTT
>NA|TRBV9|TRBJ2-7|TRBD2
CASSVRALAGVYEQYF
TGTGCCAGCAGCGTAAGGGCGCTAGCGGGGGTCTACGAGCAGTACTTC
>NA|TRBV6-5|TRBJ2-3|NA
CASSYVQGIRGTQYF
TGTGCCAGCAGTTACGTTCAGGGTATAAGGGGTACGCAGTATTTT
>few|TRBV2|TRBJ2-5|NA
CASTLNSIEETQYF
TGTGCCAGCACTCTAAACTCCATCGAGGAGACCCAGTACTTC
>NA|TRBV3-1/TRBV3-2|TRBJ2-5|TRBD2
CASSQAGGRSETQYF
TGTGCCAGCAGCCAAGCTGGCGGGAGGTCAGAGACCCAGTACTTC
>NA|TRBV28|TRBJ2-3|NA
CASSLPSGEDTQYF
TGTGCCAGCAGTTTACCCTCGGGGGAAGATACGCAGTATTTT
>few|TRBV7-9|TRBJ2-2|TRBD1
CASSYSDRGGTGELFF
TGTGCCAGCAGCTATTCGGACAGGGGAGGCACCGGGGAGCTGTTTTTT
>few|TRBV3-1/TRBV3-2|TRBJ1-6|TRBD1
CASSQDLLQGGNSPLHF
TGTGCCAGCAGCCAAGACCTCCTACAGGGGGGGAATTCACCCCTCCACTTT
>NA|TRBV6-1|TRBJ1-1|TRBD1
CASSEQDRGTEAFF
TGTGCCAGCAGTGAGCAAGACAGGGGCACTGAAGCTTTCTTT
>NA|TRBV9|TRBJ1-2|TRBD1
CASSVGTGADFSEGNGYTF
TGTGCCAGCAGCGTAGGGACAGGGGCCGATTTCAGTGAAGGGAATGGCTACACCTTC
>NA|TRBV28|TRBJ2-3|TRBD1
CASTGQGRTDTQYF
TGTGCCAGCACCGGACAGGGTAGAACAGATACGCAGTATTTT
>few|TRBV12-3/TRBV12-4|TRBJ1-1|NA
CASRTGLWRAFF
TGTGCCAGCAGGACGGGACTTTGGAGGGCTTTCTTT
>NA|TRBV6-5|TRBJ2-2|NA
CASSSGWDTGELFF
TGTGCCAGCAGCAGCGGTTGGGACACCGGGGAGCTGTTTTTT
>NA|TRBV5-5|TRBJ2-3|TRBD1
CASSPIGTGGTDTQYF
TGTGCCAGCAGCCCAATAGGGACAGGGGGCACAGATACGCAGTATTTT
>NA|TRBV5-1|TRBJ2-7|TRBD1
CASSFSGTGDYEQYF
TGCGCCAGCAGCTTTTCCGGGACAGGGGACTACGAGCAGTACTTC
>NA|TRBV5-1|TRBJ2-1|TRBD2
CASSLFETSDEQFF
TGCGCCAGCAGCTTGTTTGAGACTAGCGACGAGCAGTTCTTC
>NA|TRBV3-1/TRBV3-2|TRBJ1-4|NA
CASSQVRQNEKLFF
TGTGCCAGCAGCCAAGTGAGGCAGAATGAAAAACTGTTTTTT
>NA|TRBV9|TRBJ2-1|NA
CASSVGADHTYNEQFF
TGTGCCAGCAGCGTAGGAGCGGACCACACCTACAATGAGCAGTTCTTC
>NA|TRBV3-1/TRBV3-2|TRBJ1-6|TRBD1
CASSLGQGRSPLHF
TGTGCCAGCAGCCTCGGACAGGGAAGATCACCCCTCCACTTT
>NA|TRBV19|TRBJ2-2|NA
CASSMWGRATGELFF
TGTGCCAGTAGTATGTGGGGGCGGGCCACCGGGGAGCTGTTTTTT
>NA|TRBV7-6|TRBJ2-3|TRBD2
CASSPTGTSITDTQYF
TGTGCCAGCAGCCCGACCGGGACTAGCATCACAGATACGCAGTATTTT
>once|TRBV28|TRBJ2-5|NA
CASSLHQGFQETQYF
TGTGCCAGCAGTTTACATCAGGGCTTCCAAGAGACCCAGTACTTC
>many|TRBV6-4|TRBJ1-2|NA
CASSEFEPAGYGYTF
TGTGCCAGCAGTGAATTCGAACCCGCAGGGTATGGCTACACCTTC
>NA|TRBV12-3/TRBV12-4|TRBJ1-6|NA
CASRKEVNSPLHF
TGTGCCAGCCGAAAAGAGGTTAATTCACCCCTCCACTTT